Listed below are T cell receptor beta chains from one sample, sequenced in a study of post-analysis software for immune sequencing data. TCRdb reanalysed the PCR reads using MiXCR and keeps one entry per CDR3 protein. The data hold roughly 620,000 distinct CDR3 sequences, with around 40% observed a single time. Sequencing input: blood. These receptors originate from a girl aged 10-17 years with multiple sclerosis. Each CDR3 is given with its conserved first and last residue. A D gene is named only where the DNA matches it firmly. The size of a clone is reported for some rows only, either as once, few or many, or as a class for expanded clones.

V	J	D	size	DNA	CDR3
TRBV7-2	TRBJ2-7	.	.	TGTGCCAGCAGCTTAACCCCACCGACTGTGGGGGCTTCCGAGCAGTACTTC	CASSLTPPTVGASEQYF
TRBV12-3/TRBV12-4	TRBJ1-2	.	.	TGTGCCAGCTCCCCCCTGAGCCATCCGAATAACTATGGCTACACCTTC	CASSPLSHPNNYGYTF
TRBV4-1	TRBJ2-5	.	.	TGCGCCAGCAGCCTCCCCCCGGGGACCCAGTACTTC	CASSLPPGTQYF
TRBV7-8	TRBJ2-7	TRBD2	.	TGTGCCAGCAGCCCCCGACTAGCGGGAGGATCCTCCTACGAGCAGTACTTC	CASSPRLAGGSSYEQYF
TRBV12-3/TRBV12-4	TRBJ1-2	TRBD1	.	TGTGCCAGCAGTGACCCGGGACAGGGTGCAAATGGCTACACCTTC	CASSDPGQGANGYTF
TRBV2	TRBJ2-1	TRBD2	.	TGTGCCAGCAGTGAAGCGCATCGGACTAGTCCCTACAATGAGCAGTTCTTC	CASSEAHRTSPYNEQFF
TRBV2	TRBJ2-1	TRBD1	.	TGTGCCAGCATGGGGGACAGTAAAACCTACAATGAGCAGTTCTTC	CASMGDSKTYNEQFF
TRBV4-1	TRBJ2-7	TRBD2	.	TGCGCCAGCAGCCAAGTACCGGGACTAGCGGGAGCGAACTACGAGCAGTACTTC	CASSQVPGLAGANYEQYF
TRBV4-1	TRBJ2-7	TRBD1	.	TGCGCCAGCAGCCAAGATCTGCCGGGACAGGGGGCCTACGAGCAGTACTTC	CASSQDLPGQGAYEQYF
TRBV4-1	TRBJ2-7	.	.	TGCGCCAGCAGCCATCCAAACGGGGCAGGCTACGAGCAGTACTTC	CASSHPNGAGYEQYF
TRBV4-1	TRBJ2-7	.	few	TGCGCCAGCAGCCCGGGGTTTGAAACTTCTTACTACGAGCAGTACTTC	CASSPGFETSYYEQYF
TRBV6-1	TRBJ2-6	TRBD1	.	TGTGCCAGCAGGGGACAGGGGCCCCTTCGCTCTGGGGCCAACGTCCTGACTTTC	CASRGQGPLRSGANVLTF
TRBV10-2	TRBJ2-7	.	.	TGCGCCAGCAGTGAGTCGGGGGGGGGCGCGTACGAGCAGTACTTC	CASSESGGGAYEQYF
TRBV7-2	TRBJ1-5	.	few	TGTGCCAGCAGTTTGACGGTTGTGAGCAATCAGCCCCAGCATTTT	CASSLTVVSNQPQHF
TRBV5-1	TRBJ2-1	TRBD2	.	TGCGCCAGCACCCTAACTAGCGGGAGCTATGAGCAGTTCTTC	CASTLTSGSYEQFF
TRBV5-1	TRBJ2-7	.	.	TGCGCCAGCAGCTTGAAAGTTGTTAAGGACCCGAGCTCCTACGAGCAGTACTTC	CASSLKVVKDPSSYEQYF
TRBV7-9	TRBJ2-7	TRBD2	.	TGTGCCAGCAGCCCTCCCGGGGGGGTTGGGTACGAGCAGTACTTC	CASSPPGGVGYEQYF
TRBV12-5	TRBJ2-1	TRBD2	.	TGTGCTAGTGGTTTCGGGGGGGCTAACAATGAGCAGTTCTTC	CASGFGGANNEQFF
TRBV5-1	TRBJ2-3	.	.	TGCGCCGGCAGCTCTCGACGGACCACAGATACGCAGTATTTT	CAGSSRRTTDTQYF
TRBV25-1	TRBJ2-4	.	once	TGTGCCAGCCCGAAACGTAAAGCAGGGGCCAAAAACATTCAGTACTTC	CASPKRKAGAKNIQYF
TRBV12-3/TRBV12-4	TRBJ2-5	.	few	TGTGCCAGCAGACTTGTAGGGGGTCGGAGGGAGACCCAGTACTTC	CASRLVGGRRETQYF
TRBV12-3/TRBV12-4	TRBJ2-4	TRBD2	.	TGTGCCAGCAGTTATGAGGGGAGGGCTCAGTACTTC	CASSYEGRAQYF
TRBV7-7	TRBJ2-5	TRBD1	.	TGTGCTAGCAGCTTACTTCGGGGAGAGGGGGCGGAGACCCAGTACTTC	CASSLLRGEGAETQYF
TRBV11-2	TRBJ1-2	.	.	TGTGCCAGCACTAGGGGACAAGGGGCCTTCGGCTACACCTTC	CASTRGQGAFGYTF
TRBV3-1	TRBJ2-5	.	.	TGTGCCAGCAGCCAAGTACGCCTGCAAGAGACCCAGTACTTC	CASSQVRLQETQYF
TRBV2	TRBJ2-7	TRBD2	.	TGTGCCCGCAGTGAACTGGGGCGGGAGTCCTACGAGCAGTACTTC	CARSELGRESYEQYF
TRBV12-3/TRBV12-4	TRBJ2-1	.	.	TGTGCCAGCAACGGGGGAAACCTAGCCTACAATGAGCAGTTCTTC	CASNGGNLAYNEQFF
TRBV7-2	TRBJ1-4	.	few	TGTGCCAGCAGCTACCAACAGGGCGGGCACGAAAAACTGTTTTTT	CASSYQQGGHEKLFF
TRBV20-1	TRBJ2-7	TRBD1	few	TGCAGTGCTGCTGGACAGGGGTTGTACGAGCAGTACTTC	CSAAGQGLYEQYF
TRBV5-1	TRBJ2-7	.	few	TGCGCCAGCAGTCAGAGCTCCTACAATGAGCAGTACTTC	CASSQSSYNEQYF
TRBV7-9	TRBJ1-2	TRBD1	few	TGTGCCAGCAGCTCCCCGGGACAGGGGGCGCGAAGCTATGGCTACACCTTC	CASSSPGQGARSYGYTF
TRBV20-1	TRBJ1-1	.	.	TGCAGTGCTAGTGGTGAAGGATTTGAAGCTTTCTTT	CSASGEGFEAFF
TRBV7-2	TRBJ1-2	.	.	TGTGCCAGCAGCCTTAAGAGGGGGGACTATGGCTACACCTTC	CASSLKRGDYGYTF
TRBV29-1	TRBJ1-2	.	few	TGCAGCGTTGGGCCCTTGGTTTCGATCGACTATGGCTACACCTTC	CSVGPLVSIDYGYTF
TRBV7-6	TRBJ2-1	TRBD1	few	TGTGCCAGCAGTCTGGACAGGGTCGGTGAGCAGTTCTTC	CASSLDRVGEQFF
TRBV4-1	TRBJ1-2	.	.	TGCGCCAGCAGCCCACGTACCGGGGATTATAGCTACACCTTC	CASSPRTGDYSYTF
TRBV7-9	TRBJ2-1	.	few	TGTGCCAGCAGCTTAGAGAGGAATGAGCAGTTCTTC	CASSLERNEQFF
TRBV15	TRBJ1-2	.	.	TGTGCCACCAGCACTAGGGCTGAGGACAGAGGGGGCTACACCTTC	CATSTRAEDRGGYTF
TRBV7-9	TRBJ2-1	.	.	TGTGCCAGCAGCTGGGGCAGACACAATGAGCAGTTCTTC	CASSWGRHNEQFF
TRBV5-1	TRBJ2-7	TRBD1	.	TGCGCCAGCAGCCCCTGGACAGGGAAGGAAGGCGAGCAGTACTTC	CASSPWTGKEGEQYF